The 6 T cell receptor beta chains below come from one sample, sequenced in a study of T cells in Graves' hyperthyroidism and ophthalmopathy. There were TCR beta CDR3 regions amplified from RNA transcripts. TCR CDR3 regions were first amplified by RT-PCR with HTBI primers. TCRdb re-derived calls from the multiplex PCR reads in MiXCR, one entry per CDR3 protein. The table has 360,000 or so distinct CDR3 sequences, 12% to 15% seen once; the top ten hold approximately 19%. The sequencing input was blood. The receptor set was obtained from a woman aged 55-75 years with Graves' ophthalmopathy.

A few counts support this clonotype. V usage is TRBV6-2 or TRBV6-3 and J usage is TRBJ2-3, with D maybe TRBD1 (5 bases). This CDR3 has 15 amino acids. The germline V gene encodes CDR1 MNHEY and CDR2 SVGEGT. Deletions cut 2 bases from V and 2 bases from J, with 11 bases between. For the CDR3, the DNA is TGTGCCAGCAGTTACGCGAACAGGAACACAGATACGCAGTATTTT. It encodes CASSYANRNTDTQYF.

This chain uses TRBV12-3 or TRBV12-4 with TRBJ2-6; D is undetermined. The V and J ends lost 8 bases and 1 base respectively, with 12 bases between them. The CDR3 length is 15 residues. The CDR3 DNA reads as TGTGCCAGCGCCGACGACGGGTCTGGGGCCAACGTCCTGACTTTC. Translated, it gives CASADDGSGANVLTF.

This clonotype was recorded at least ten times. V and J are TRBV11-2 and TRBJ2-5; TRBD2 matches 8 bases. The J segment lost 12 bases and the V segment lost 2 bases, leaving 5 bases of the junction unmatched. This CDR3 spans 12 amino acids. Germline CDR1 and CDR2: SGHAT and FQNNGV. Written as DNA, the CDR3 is TGTGCCAGCAGCTTACCGGGAGGGCCGAAGTACTTC. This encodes CASSLPGGPKYF.

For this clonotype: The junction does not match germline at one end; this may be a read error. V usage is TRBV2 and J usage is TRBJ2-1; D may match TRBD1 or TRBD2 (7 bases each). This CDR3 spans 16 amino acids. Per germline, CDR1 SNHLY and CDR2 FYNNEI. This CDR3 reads CASREQRDSSYNEQFF. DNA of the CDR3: TGTGCCAGCCGTGAGCAGCGGGACAGCTCCTACAATGAGCAGTTCTTC.

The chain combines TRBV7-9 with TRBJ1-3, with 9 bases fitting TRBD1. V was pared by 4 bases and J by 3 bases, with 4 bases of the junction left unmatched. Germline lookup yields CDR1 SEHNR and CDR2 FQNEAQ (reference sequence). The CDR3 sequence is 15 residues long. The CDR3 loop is CASSSTGGNGNTIYF. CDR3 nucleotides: TGTGCCAGCAGCTCGACAGGGGGGAATGGAAACACCATATATTTT.

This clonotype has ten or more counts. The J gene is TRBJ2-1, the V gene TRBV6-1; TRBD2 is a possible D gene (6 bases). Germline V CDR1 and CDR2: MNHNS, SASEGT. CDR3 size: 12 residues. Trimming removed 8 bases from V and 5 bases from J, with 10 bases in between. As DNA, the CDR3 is TGTGCCAGCCCCGGACTAAACAATGAGCAGTTCTTC. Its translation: CASPGLNNEQFF.